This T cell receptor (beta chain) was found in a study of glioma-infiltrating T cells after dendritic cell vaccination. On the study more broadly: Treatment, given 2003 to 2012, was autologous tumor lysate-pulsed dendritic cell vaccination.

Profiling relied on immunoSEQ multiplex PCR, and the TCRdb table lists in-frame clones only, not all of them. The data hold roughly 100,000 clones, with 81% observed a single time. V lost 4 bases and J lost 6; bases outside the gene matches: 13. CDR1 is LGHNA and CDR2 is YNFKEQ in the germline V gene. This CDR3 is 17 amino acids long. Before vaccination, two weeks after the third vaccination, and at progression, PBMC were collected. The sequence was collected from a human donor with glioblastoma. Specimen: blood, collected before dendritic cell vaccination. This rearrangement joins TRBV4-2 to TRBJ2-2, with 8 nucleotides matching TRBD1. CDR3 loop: CASSPQGRQGLAGELFF. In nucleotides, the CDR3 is TGTGCCAGCAGCCCTCAGGGTCGACAGGGGTTGGCCGGGGAGCTGTTTTTT.